The 26 T cell receptor beta chains listed next were all sequenced from one sample in a study of cytomegalovirus exposure and HLA in healthy donors. The PCR contained 60 Vbeta and 13 Jbeta primers. TCRdb's copy holds only in-frame clones and misses some; the assay was immunoSEQ multiplex PCR. The sample contains roughly 150,000 clones, roughly 80% of which appear only once. The source material was PBMCs. The receptors here all came from a man aged 18 to 35 in good health and CMV-seropositive.

The J gene is TRBJ2-1, the V gene TRBV5-1; 8 bases align to TRBD2. Germline assignment: CDR1 SGHRS and CDR2 YFSETQ. V gave up 4 bases and J gave up 9 bases; unmatched junction bases: 9. The CDR3 runs 14 residues. The CDR3 bases are TGCGCCAGCAGCGAAACCGGGACTAGGAGTGAGCAGTTCTTC. It encodes CASSETGTRSEQFF.

The CDR3 bases are TGTGCCAGCAGCGCCCGGACTAGCGGGAGCACAGATACGCAGTATTTT. This translates into CASSARTSGSTDTQYF. This chain joins TRBV9 and TRBJ2-3, with 11 positions matching TRBD2. This CDR3 region has 16 residues. V shed 3 bases and J 0 bases; nucleotides not matched to a gene: 3. Germline values: CDR1 SGDLS, CDR2 YYNGEE. The entire variable domain, with the rest obtained from reference TRBV9 and TRBJ2-3, is as follows: DSGVTQTPKHLITATGQRVTLRCSPRSGDLSVYWYQQSLDQGLQFLIQYYNGEERAKGNILERFSAQQFPDLHSELNLSSLELGDSALYFCASSARTSGSTDTQYFGPGTRLTVL.

V gene TRBV7-3 combines with J gene TRBJ2-7; D may be TRBD2 (6 bases). The CDR3 length is 15 residues. The germline CDR1 and CDR2 sequences are SGHTA and FQGTGA. Trimming stripped 1 base from V and 2 bases from J, with 12 bases between. The CDR3 DNA sequence: TGTGCCAGCAGCTTAATGACGGGGGTGGCCTACGAGCAGTACTTC. Amino acids: CASSLMTGVAYEQYF.

The V and J genes are TRBV15 and TRBJ2-1, with D perhaps matching TRBD2 (6 bases). Trimming took 9 bases from V and 2 from J, leaving 14 bases between them. The germline gives CDR1 LNHNV, CDR2 YYDKDF (reference sequence). This CDR3 region has 14 residues. CDR3 in DNA: TGTGCCACAGTTGGGGGAGGAACCTACAATGAGCAGTTCTTC. Protein sequence: CATVGGGTYNEQFF.

This clone was recorded a few times. V usage is TRBV30 and J usage is TRBJ1-1; D is undetermined. CDR1 and CDR2 (germline): GTSNPN, SVGIG (reference sequence). V lost 0 bases and J 5 bases, leaving 28 bases between the germline ends. The CDR3 runs 19 residues. The CDR3 is CAWSVRVPPPDLIRTEAFF. The CDR3 coding sequence is TGTGCCTGGAGTGTACGGGTTCCCCCTCCCGACCTGATAAGGACTGAAGCTTTCTTT.

The chain couples TRBV6-5 to TRBJ2-1; 11 bases align to TRBD2. V shed 7 bases and J 7 bases; nucleotides not matched to a gene: 9. Per the germline V gene, CDR1 is MNHEY and CDR2 is SVGAGI. This CDR3 is 15 amino acids long. The CDR3 nucleotides read TGTGCCAGCAAACCGGGACTAGCGGAAGTTAATGAGCAGTTCTTC. Translated: CASKPGLAEVNEQFF.

The chain has TRBV7-2 and TRBJ2-3; 10 bases align to TRBD2. Per the germline V gene, CDR1 is SGHTA and CDR2 is FQGNSA. After removal of 5 bases from V and 6 bases from J, the junction contained 11 bases not matched to a gene. The length of the CDR3 is 16 residues. Written as DNA, the CDR3 is TGTGCCAGCAGCCCAAGGACTAGCGGAGCTATCGATACGCAGTATTTT. Its translation: CASSPRTSGAIDTQYF.

The chain recombines TRBV11-2 with TRBJ2-7, with TRBD2 matching 10 bases. The CDR3 covers 15 residues. V trimming: 2 bases; J trimming: 6 bases; junction bases outside the gene matches: 7. In germline, CDR1 is SGHAT, CDR2 FQNNGV. CDR3 nucleotides: TGTGCCAGCAGCTTACGACCGGGACTAGCGACCGAGCAGTACTTC. Translation gives CASSLRPGLATEQYF.

V is TRBV4-2 and J is TRBJ2-7, with TRBD2 matching 8 bases. Germline CDR1 is LGHNA and CDR2 is YNFKEQ. V shed 0 bases and J 6 bases; nucleotides not matched to a gene: 7. The CDR3 runs 15 residues. The CDR3 nucleotides are TGTGCCAGCAGCCAAGAGGTCGGCGGGAGGACCGAGCAGTACTTC. This codes for CASSQEVGGRTEQYF.

The chain joins TRBV5-1 to TRBJ2-1; 7 bases line up with TRBD1. Per germline, CDR1 SGHRS and CDR2 YFSETQ. V lost 4 bases, J lost 6 bases, and 13 bases stayed unmatched. The CDR3 contains 16 residues. DNA for the CDR3: TGCGCCAGCAGCCCGAAACCGGGACAGCCTTTCAATGAGCAGTTCTTC. It codes for CASSPKPGQPFNEQFF. Based on the CDR3 plus reference TRBV5-1 and TRBJ2-1, the full variable domain is KAGVTQTPRYLIKTRGQQVTLSCSPISGHRSVSWYQQTPGQGLQFLFEYFSETQRNKGNFPGRFSGRQFSNSRSEMNVSTLELGDSALYLCASSPKPGQPFNEQFFGPGTRLTVL.

V usage is TRBV5-1 and J usage is TRBJ2-7, with 10 bases matching TRBD2. The junction had 7 bases not matched to a gene; V was cut back by 4 bases and J by 6 bases. Per the germline V gene, CDR1 is SGHRS and CDR2 is YFSETQ. This CDR3 has 14 amino acids. The CDR3 DNA reads as TGCGCCAGCAGCACTCTAGCGGGAGAGGTCGAGCAGTACTTC. Translation gives CASSTLAGEVEQYF.

A note on this clone: An end of the junction differs from the germline gene, which may be a read error. The chain has TRBV6-5 and TRBJ1-1; 9 bases line up with TRBD1. The CDR3 covers 13 residues. Germline loops: CDR1 MNHEY, CDR2 SVGAGI. This CDR3 reads CAGSWDREGEAFF. CDR3 bases: TGTGCCGGCAGTTGGGACAGGGAAGGTGAAGCTTTCTTT.

This chain joins TRBV18 and TRBJ2-6; tentatively, D is TRBD2 (6 bases). Germline CDR1 is KGHSH and CDR2 is LQKENI. The CDR3 extends over 17 amino acids. Trimming stripped 3 bases from V and 3 bases from J, with 15 bases between. This chain's CDR3 is CASSPWLGGSGANVLTF. CDR3 in DNA: TGTGCCAGCTCACCGTGGCTAGGAGGGAGTGGGGCCAACGTCCTGACTTTC.

The chain joins TRBV7-6 to TRBJ2-7, with a tentative D call TRBD1 (6 bases). This CDR3 comprises 14 residues. Germline loops: CDR1 SGHVS, CDR2 FNYEAQ. Trimming removed 5 bases from V and 0 bases from J, with 11 bases in between. The CDR3 loop reads CASSPRTASYEQYF. The CDR3 DNA reads as TGTGCCAGCAGCCCGCGGACAGCCTCCTACGAGCAGTACTTC.

The V gene is TRBV5-8, the J gene TRBJ2-4; D is possibly TRBD2 (5 bases). With 5 bases removed from V and 0 bases from J, the gap between germline ends came to 15 bases. This CDR3 is built from 16 residues. Germline V gives CDR1 SGHTS, CDR2 YDEGEE. Written as DNA, the CDR3 is TGTGCCAGCAGATCTCGAACGAGGGTAGCCAAAAACATTCAGTACTTC. Translating gives CASRSRTRVAKNIQYF.

The chain is built from TRBV5-1 and TRBJ1-4; tentative D call: TRBD1 (6 bases). CDR3 length: 15 residues. CDR1 SGHRS and CDR2 YFSETQ come from the germline V gene. V lost 1 base and J 4 bases, leaving 11 bases between the germline ends. In DNA form, the CDR3 reads TGCGCCAGCAGCTTGCAACAGGGAAATAATGAAAAACTGTTTTTT. Translating gives CASSLQQGNNEKLFF.

This rearrangement joins TRBV6-6 to TRBJ2-3; 8 bases match TRBD1. J was trimmed by 4 bases and V by 4 bases; bases with no gene match: 1. CDR1 and CDR2 (germline): MNHNY, SVGAGI (reference sequence). The CDR3 sequence is 13 residues long. The CDR3 region has the DNA TGTGCCAGCAGTTCGGGACAGGCAGATACGCAGTATTTT. Its translation is CASSSGQADTQYF.

This clone was recorded only once. The chain joins TRBV30 to TRBJ2-2; 8 positions agree with TRBD2. Trimming removed 1 base from V and 6 bases from J; junction bases left unmatched: 7. The germline V gene has CDR1 GTSNPN and CDR2 SVGIG (reference sequence). The CDR3 sequence is 15 residues long. In DNA, the CDR3 is TGTGCCTGGAGTGAGCGGGAGAAGTGGGCCGGGGAGCTGTTTTTT. Its translation is CAWSEREKWAGELFF.

The J gene is TRBJ2-2, the V gene TRBV7-2; TRBD1 might be the D (6 bases). V lost 1 base and J 6 bases, leaving 15 bases between the germline ends. Germline CDR1 is SGHTA and CDR2 is FQGNSA. This CDR3 comprises 16 residues. Here the CDR3 DNA reads TGTGCCAGCAGCTTAGAGTCGGCAGGGGACGCCGGGGAGCTGTTTTTT. Its translation is CASSLESAGDAGELFF.

The chain is built from TRBV5-1 and TRBJ2-7, with TRBD1 identical over 9 bases. This CDR3 has 14 amino acids. J gave up 4 bases and V 4 bases, and 6 bases lay outside the gene matches. CDR1 and CDR2 from the germline V gene are SGHRS and YFSETQ. The CDR3 loop reads CASSSRDREYEQYF. The DNA for the CDR3 is TGCGCCAGCAGCAGCCGGGACAGGGAGTACGAGCAGTACTTC. Full variable domain (rest looked up from reference TRBV5-1 and TRBJ2-7): KAGVTQTPRYLIKTRGQQVTLSCSPISGHRSVSWYQQTPGQGLQFLFEYFSETQRNKGNFPGRFSGRQFSNSRSEMNVSTLELGDSALYLCASSSRDREYEQYFGPGTRLTVT.

This sequence joins TRBV7-6 and TRBJ2-3, with 9 bases fitting TRBD2. CDR1 SGHVS and CDR2 FNYEAQ come from the germline V gene. The CDR3 totals 16 residues. V lost 2 bases and J lost 4; bases outside the gene matches: 7. DNA of the CDR3: TGTGCCAGCAGCTTACAAGCGGGGGGAGGTCCAGATACGCAGTATTTT. This encodes CASSLQAGGGPDTQYF.

The chain has TRBV18 and TRBJ2-2; a possible D gene is TRBD1 (5 bases). Germline V gene sequence: CDR1 KGHSH, CDR2 LQKENI. Between the trimmed V and J ends, which lost 2 bases and 0 bases, there was a span of 13 bases. The CDR3 totals 17 residues. CDR3 sequence (DNA): TGTGCCAGCTCACCATATCAGGGTATCGCGAACACCGGGGAGCTGTTTTTT. Its protein is CASSPYQGIANTGELFF.

V gene TRBV6-1 combines with J gene TRBJ1-3; 9 bases are shared with TRBD1. CDR3 length: 16 residues. Unmatched junction bases numbered 4, after V lost 4 bases and J lost 0 bases. Germline loops: CDR1 MNHNS, CDR2 SASEGT. The CDR3 is CASSADRGPSGNTIYF. For the CDR3, the DNA is TGTGCCAGCAGTGCGGACAGGGGTCCCTCTGGAAACACCATATATTTT.

The chain joins TRBV5-1 to TRBJ2-7, with 10 bases lining up with TRBD1. Per the germline V gene, CDR1 is SGHRS and CDR2 is YFSETQ. The V segment lost 2 bases and the J segment 5 bases; nucleotides outside the gene matches: 4. The length of the CDR3 is 14 residues. CDR3 DNA: TGCGCCAGCAGCTTAGACAGGGGGCTCAACGAGCAGTACTTC. Translation gives CASSLDRGLNEQYF.

The J gene is TRBJ2-5, the V gene TRBV7-9; 9 nucleotides match TRBD1. The J call is doubtful: the DNA matches TRBJ2-7 better. CDR3 length: 15 residues. Germline-derived CDR1 and CDR2 are SEHNR and FQNEAQ (reference sequence). CDR3 coding DNA: TGTGCCAGCAGCTCCGGGGACAGGGAAACCTACGAGCAGTACTTC. It encodes CASSSGDRETYEQYF.

The V call is TRBV18, the J call TRBJ2-7, with 9 bases fitting TRBD2. In germline, CDR1 is KGHSH, CDR2 LQKENI. The CDR3 length is 16 residues. Trimming removed 1 base from V and 0 bases from J; junction bases left unmatched: 4. This CDR3 reads CASSPLAGESSYEQYF. CDR3 coding DNA: TGTGCCAGCTCACCACTAGCGGGAGAGAGCTCCTACGAGCAGTACTTC. Full variable domain (outside the CDR3, taken from reference TRBV18 and TRBJ2-7): NAGVMQNPRHLVRRRGQEARLRCSPMKGHSHVYWYRQLPEEGLKFMVYLQKENIIDESGMPKERFSAEFPKEGPSILRIQQVVRGDSAAYFCASSPLAGESSYEQYFGPGTRLTVT.